Sequencing of this TCR beta chain was carried out in a study of blood T cell repertoires in COVID-19 (dated by TCRdb to the early 2020s). Study-level background: Samples covering the acute and convalescent phases of COVID-19 were provided by collaborators in the United States, Italy and Spain. Where available, HLA class I and class II types were taken from metadata supplied by the sample provider and were not determined by assay-based typing. The prospective study material was composed of cDNA or gDNA derived from T cells, B-cell-depleted T cells, or PBMCs. The repertoires were made available in a free public database intended to serve as a resource for research on the immune response to SARS-CoV-2. Deeply sampled blood TCRbeta repertoires from subjects exposed to, actively infected with, or recovered from COVID-19 were included in the dataset. The samples were drawn from the first 160 participants of the ongoing ImmuneRACE study and from some 1,300 subjects provided by 6 global collaborators. Sample metadata almost always included a de-identified subject ID, COVID-19 status, age in years and sex. Points the paper makes about the study in general: Clinical and demographic metadata were provided uncurated, with the amount varying by source and participant.

From the cysteine through the phenylalanine, the CDR3 covers 18 amino acids. The retained sequence is limited to the CDR3, 54 bases, with the frame set at the first base. Via the germline V gene (reference sequence), CDR1 is LGHDT and CDR2 YNNKEL. From V the trimming removes 1 base and from J it removes 0 bases, while the gene matches leave 4 bases of the junction unaccounted for. Participants in the prospective study were aged 18 to 89 years, lived in 20 to 30 United States geographic areas, and enrolled through a virtual design. Cohort assignment in the prospective study relied on participant-reported clinical history from a screening survey and a study questionnaire. Recovered participants in ImmuneRACE Cohort 3 were defined as having two consecutive negative NP/OP PCR tests, clearance from a healthcare professional, or resolution of symptoms. Each participant in the prospective study had whole blood, serum and a nasopharyngeal or oropharyngeal swab collected by mobile phlebotomists. Over a roughly 2-month period, participants in the prospective study had the option of providing additional blood draws and questionnaires. Before DNA extraction, prospective study blood samples were shipped either frozen or at room temperature.

TCRbeta CDR3 regions were amplified from genomic DNA by means of the immunoSEQ Assay, a bias-controlled multiplex PCR. Regarding the original processing steps: Nucleated cell counts per sample were estimated from amplification of reference gene primers within the assay. To quantify the absolute abundance of each unique TCRbeta CDR3 rearrangement, sequence reads were collapsed and filtered. For each sample, productive Simpson clonality was calculated by taking the square root of Simpson's diversity index across productive rearrangements. Imported from immuneACCESS, the table was reduced by TCRdb to in-frame sequences with V and J called. These copies leave out some clones; in studies compared against another copy, an unresolved V gene accounts for under half, and the cause of the remainder is not known. D and trimming were read from the DNA, whereas the V and J calls and clone size are those reported in that table. The sample table lists 250,000 to 300,000 clones, about nine tenths of them with a count of one. Approximately 1.5% of the sample is taken by the ten largest.

To note about this clone: Its target antigen remains unknown. No much larger clone exists at a distance of one base, and base qualities are not known.

This TCR was recovered from a middle-aged woman who had recovered from COVID-19. The sample taken for sequencing was PBMCs or T cells enriched from blood (not recorded which). The chain is encoded by TRBV3-1 (or the pseudogene TRBV3-2) joined to TRBJ2-3, with 13 bases in between that match TRBD2. This receptor carries the CDR3 CASSQGLAGGLSTDTQYF. The sequence in DNA is TGTGCCAGCAGCCAAGGACTAGCGGGAGGCCTTAGCACAGATACGCAGTATTTT.